This is a list of T cell receptor beta chains from one sample in a study of blood T cell repertoires in COVID-19. The method was immunoSEQ multiplex PCR; TCRdb's version includes in-frame clones alone and lacks a portion of them. The sample has fewer than 300,000 clones; around 85% are singletons. The sequencing sample was made of PBMCs or T cells enriched from blood (not recorded which). Every receptor here comes from a woman aged 45-65 years who had recovered from COVID-19. Both conserved end residues are part of each CDR3. D genes are given only for firm matches. The size of a clone is reported for some rows only, either as once, few or many, or as a class for expanded clones.

j_call d_call clone_size v_call cdr3_nt cdr3_aa
TRBJ1-1 . . TRBV5-1 TGCGCCAGCAGCTTGGTGCCAGGTGGGTTTAACACTGAAGCTTTCTTT CASSLVPGGFNTEAFF
TRBJ2-2 . . TRBV19 TGTGCCAGTAGAGAGAGATCGAACACCGGGGAGCTGTTTTTT CASRERSNTGELFF
TRBJ1-3 TRBD1 . TRBV18 TGTGCCAGCTCACCCGACAGGGGCGAATCTGGAAACACCATATATTTT CASSPDRGESGNTIYF
TRBJ1-2 . . TRBV7-8 TGTGCCAGCAGCTTAGCGCCTGCGGGAGGGTGGGCCTATGGCTACACCTTC CASSLAPAGGWAYGYTF
TRBJ1-1 . . TRBV12-3/TRBV12-4 TGTGCCAGCAGTCCCGGGGTACGGGAGGGGGCTTTCTTT CASSPGVREGAFF
TRBJ2-3 . . TRBV5-4 TGTGCCAGCAGCTTGGCCCCAGGGAGGGATACGCAGTATTTT CASSLAPGRDTQYF
TRBJ1-6 . . TRBV19 TGTGCCAGTGCCGCAAAGTCTACCCTCTATAATTCACCCCTCCACTTT CASAAKSTLYNSPLHF
TRBJ1-4 TRBD1 . TRBV27 TGTGCCAGCAGGATGCGACAGGGCCGTGAAAAACTGTTTTTT CASRMRQGREKLFF
TRBJ1-2 TRBD1 . TRBV24-1 TGTGCCACCAGTGGCGTACAGGGGCCCTACTATGGCTACACCTTC CATSGVQGPYYGYTF
TRBJ1-1 TRBD1 few TRBV18 TGTGCCAGCTCATCAGACAGGGACACTGAAGCTTTCTTT CASSSDRDTEAFF
TRBJ1-5 TRBD1 . TRBV7-9 TGTGCCAGCAGCCCTGACAGGGGACTGTCCCCTAATCAGCCCCAGCATTTT CASSPDRGLSPNQPQHF
TRBJ1-1 . . TRBV30 TGTGCCTGGGATCCCTCCGGACAGAAAGCTTTCTTT CAWDPSGQKAFF
TRBJ2-5 . . TRBV29-1 TGCAGCGTTGTCCCTAGCAGGGAGACCCAGTACTTC CSVVPSRETQYF
TRBJ2-1 . . TRBV29-1 TGCAGCGTTGAAGATCTCGCCCTAGGTACGAGGAATGAGCAGTTCTTC CSVEDLALGTRNEQFF
TRBJ1-4 . few TRBV5-5 TGTGCCAGCAGCTTGTTCCCCCCGGGGGCAACTAATGAAAAACTGTTTTTT CASSLFPPGATNEKLFF
TRBJ1-2 . . TRBV12-3/TRBV12-4 TGTGCCAGCAGTTGGCAGGGCTATGGCTACACCTTC CASSWQGYGYTF
TRBJ2-7 TRBD2 . TRBV10-1 TGCGCCAGCAGTGATTTCGGGCTAGCGGGGACCTCCTACGAGCAGTACTTC CASSDFGLAGTSYEQYF
TRBJ2-1 TRBD2 once TRBV5-4 TGTGCCAGCAGCCCGGGACTAGCGGGAAGCACGACCTACAATGAGCAGTTCTTC CASSPGLAGSTTYNEQFF
TRBJ1-2 . few TRBV6-2/TRBV6-3 TGTGCCAGCAGTTACGAGACGGAGTATGGCTACACCTTC CASSYETEYGYTF
TRBJ1-2 . . TRBV11-2 TGTGCCAGCAGCCATACAGCTGGCTACACCTTC CASSHTAGYTF
TRBJ2-1 . . TRBV19 TGTGCCAGTAGTATAAACAATTACAATGAGCAGTTCTTC CASSINNYNEQFF
TRBJ1-1 TRBD1 . TRBV2 TGTGCCAGCAGAATAGGACAGGCCCGTTCTCAAGCTTTCTTT CASRIGQARSQAFF
TRBJ1-1 . . TRBV6-5 TGTGCCAGCAGTTATAAGGGGGAGAACACTGAAGCTTTCTTT CASSYKGENTEAFF
TRBJ1-2 . . TRBV19 TGTGCCAGTAGTATTGATGGCACCCCGGGGGGCTACACCTTC CASSIDGTPGGYTF
TRBJ1-5 . . TRBV7-9 TGTGCCAGCAGCCCTACGACGGGATATAGCAATCAGCCCCAGCATTTT CASSPTTGYSNQPQHF
TRBJ2-3 TRBD1 . TRBV5-1 TGCGCCAGCAGTTCCGGGACAGGGGTCGCCCTAAGCACAGATACGCAGTATTTT CASSSGTGVALSTDTQYF
TRBJ1-1 . . TRBV7-9 TGTGCCAGCAGCTTAGGGGCTGGGTCAGAGAGGGTATTCTTT CASSLGAGSERVFF
TRBJ2-3 . . TRBV5-4 TGTGCCAGCAGCTTGAAGGGGACTAGCACAGATACGCAGTATTTT CASSLKGTSTDTQYF